These 22 T cell receptor beta chains were sequenced from one sample in a study of T and B cells in COVID-19 patients. Multiplex PCR with BIOMED2 TRB-A/B primer pools amplified TRB rearrangements. TCRdb re-called the multiplex PCR reads with MiXCR, one entry per CDR3 protein. The table shows 20,000 to 25,000 distinct CDR3 sequences, with 30% occurring only once. Blood genomic DNA input for TRB amplification was roughly 250-550 ng. Sequencing used blood. These receptors were taken from a human donor who had recovered from COVID-19.

The sample holds one count of this clonotype. The CDR3 DNA sequence: TGCGCCAGCCCGAAGGTGGGACGGGACAGGGGGATCTATGGCTACACCTTC. Translated: CASPKVGRDRGIYGYTF. The V call is TRBV10-1, the J call TRBJ1-2; 11 positions agree with TRBD1. Germline values: CDR1 WNHNN, CDR2 SYGVQD (reference sequence). CDR3 length: 17 amino acids. V shed 8 bases, J shed 4 bases, and the junction held 15 bases outside the gene matches.

As DNA, the CDR3 is TGTGCCAGCATTCCGACAGGGAGGGAACCTGAAGCTTTCTTT. This sequence encodes CASIPTGREPEAFF. The chain couples TRBV12-3 or TRBV12-4 to TRBJ1-1; 7 positions agree with TRBD1. V was clipped by 7 bases and J by 6 bases; unmatched bases: 11. The CDR3 spans 14 residues.

This clonotype was counted a single time. V and J are TRBV29-1 and TRBJ2-1; 9 bases match TRBD1. The length of the CDR3 is 13 residues. Trimming cost V 4 bases and J 4 bases; bases outside gene matches: 2. The germline gives CDR1 SQVTM, CDR2 ANQGSEA. CDR3 residues: CSVGTGEYNEQFF. DNA of the CDR3: TGCAGCGTTGGGACAGGGGAGTACAATGAGCAGTTCTTC.

V gene TRBV12-3 or TRBV12-4 combines with J gene TRBJ2-2, with 8 bases matching TRBD2. V dropped 6 bases and J dropped 4; count of bases not matched to a gene: 25. The CDR3 contains 21 residues. This CDR3 reads CASSSPQPPRVAGNPTGELFF. CDR3 DNA sequence: TGTGCCAGCAGCTCCCCCCAGCCCCCTAGGGTAGCGGGGAACCCCACCGGGGAGCTGTTTTTT.

The V and J genes are TRBV20-1 and TRBJ1-5, with D perhaps TRBD1 (6 bases). V was cut by 2 bases and J by 7 bases, with 18 bases left in between. The CDR3 loop spans 15 amino acids. CDR1 is DFQATT and CDR2 is SNEGSKA in the germline V gene (reference sequence). CDR3 DNA: TGCAGTGCTAGACCCCCACAGGGTCTCTTCCAGCCCCAGCATTTT. It yields the protein CSARPPQGLFQPQHF.

Within the sample, this clonotype is medium-sized. The chain joins TRBV11-3 to TRBJ2-1; 15 bases fit TRBD2. The length of the CDR3 is 16 residues. With V trimmed by 5 bases and J by 4 bases, 3 bases remained unmatched. The germline gives CDR1 SGHNT, CDR2 YENEEA. The CDR3 nucleotides read TGTGCCAGCAGCCGGACTAGCGGGGGGGGGTACAATGAGCAGTTCTTC. This encodes CASSRTSGGGYNEQFF.

This clonotype qualifies as medium-sized (0.01 to 0.1%). The chain uses TRBV19 and TRBJ2-3; 8 bases are a match to TRBD2. Germline V gene lookup returns CDR1 LNHDA and CDR2 SQIVND (reference sequence). CDR3 length equals 16 residues. With V trimmed by 4 bases and J by 1 base, 7 bases remained unmatched. CDR3 sequence reads: CASSTLTGGGTDTQYF. The CDR3 DNA reads TGTGCCAGTAGTACCTTAACGGGGGGGGGCACAGATACGCAGTATTTT.

This chain uses TRBV5-1 with TRBJ2-7, with D unresolved. The CDR3 runs 15 residues. From germline, CDR1 is SGHRS and CDR2 YFSETQ. The V end lost 4 bases, the J end lost 6 bases, and 20 bases lay between the germline ends. The DNA for the CDR3 is TGCGCCAGCAGCCCGGACGCCCCCGAGTCTAGCGAGCAGTACTTC. This translates into CASSPDAPESSEQYF.

By share, this clonotype ranks as medium-sized (0.01 to 0.1%). This chain joins TRBV6-2 or TRBV6-3 and TRBJ2-2, with D unclear. V was shortened by 4 bases and J by 6 bases, with 6 bases between the two germline ends. The CDR3 sequence is 12 residues long. Per germline, CDR1 MNHEY and CDR2 SVGEGT. The DNA of the CDR3 is TGTGCCAGCAGTTTCCCGCCCGGGGAGCTGTTTTTT. Translation gives CASSFPPGELFF.

This clonotype occurred many times. The CDR3 loop reads CASSAEGGGTYEQYF. In DNA, the CDR3 is TGTGCCAGCAGTGCCGAGGGAGGGGGCACGTACGAGCAGTACTTC. This chain connects TRBV6-1 to TRBJ2-7, with D possibly being TRBD1 or TRBD2 (7 bases each). Germline V gives CDR1 MNHNS, CDR2 SASEGT. The CDR3 runs 15 residues. V was clipped by 4 bases and J by 4 bases, with 17 bases between them.

The chain employs TRBV20-1 and TRBJ1-1, with D possibly being TRBD1 (6 bases). CDR3 length equals 13 residues. The germline gives CDR1 DFQATT, CDR2 SNEGSKA (reference sequence). V was shortened by 1 base and J by 4 bases, with 10 bases between the two germline ends. The CDR3 nucleotides are TGCAGTGCTAGAGGGGGAGGGGGCACTGAAGCTTTCTTT. Amino acid sequence: CSARGGGGTEAFF.

The V and J genes are TRBV27 and TRBJ2-2; D gene ambiguous. From germline, CDR1 is MNHEY and CDR2 SMNVEV (reference sequence). The CDR3 consists of 18 residues. Trimming cost V 0 bases and J 2 bases, with 16 bases left between them. Written as DNA, the CDR3 is TGTGCCAGCAGTTTATCGCGCAGCCCCGTTGCAAACACCGGGGAGCTGTTTTTT. Its translation: CASSLSRSPVANTGELFF.

This clonotype was detected a few times. The V gene is TRBV10-3, the J gene TRBJ1-2; D is ambiguous. The germline CDR1 and CDR2 sequences are ENHRY and SYGVKD. This CDR3 is 12 amino acids long. V was shortened by 11 bases and J by 3 bases, with 13 bases between the two germline ends. The CDR3 region is CASAGLDYGYTF. In DNA, the CDR3 is TGTGCCTCCGCCGGACTAGACTATGGCTACACCTTC.

The rearrangement joins TRBV6-5 to TRBJ2-4; a possible D gene is TRBD1 (6 bases). The CDR3 is 16 residues long. Germline V CDR1 and CDR2: MNHEY, SVGAGI. Deletions cut 2 bases from V and 1 base from J, with 12 bases between. This CDR3 reads CASSYRTAAAKNIQYF. As DNA, the CDR3 is TGTGCCAGCAGTTACAGGACAGCGGCGGCCAAAAACATTCAGTACTTC.

In its sample, this clonotype is medium-sized (0.01 to 0.1%). The chain couples TRBV27 to TRBJ2-1; D not certain. This CDR3 has 16 amino acids. Looked up from germline, CDR1 is MNHEY and CDR2 is SMNVEV (reference sequence). The V end was cut by 5 bases, the J end by 5 bases, with 19 bases between. The CDR3 nucleotides are TGTGCCAGCAGTCCCCACCGCCTGGGCAACGACAATGAGCAGTTCTTC. It yields the protein CASSPHRLGNDNEQFF.

This clonotype is classed as medium-sized. The chain carries TRBV29-1 and TRBJ2-7, with D hard to call. The CDR3 sequence is 11 residues long. The germline V gene encodes CDR1 SQVTM and CDR2 ANQGSEA. Trimming cost V 4 bases and J 10 bases, with 14 bases left between them. The CDR3 nucleotides read TGCAGCGTTGTGGAGTCCCGATACCAGTACTTC. Its protein is CSVVESRYQYF.

In DNA, the CDR3 is TGTGCCACCAGTGACCCTAGCGCCTACTCCTACAATGAGCAGTTCTTC. This sequence encodes CATSDPSAYSYNEQFF. The rearrangement joins TRBV24-1 to TRBJ2-1, with TRBD2 as a possible D gene (6 bases). CDR3 size: 16 residues. The germline CDR1 and CDR2 sequences are KGHDR and SFDVKD. V was cut by 4 bases and J by 0 bases, with 12 bases left in between.

By frequency in the sample, this clonotype is medium-sized. The chain employs TRBV19 and TRBJ2-5, with D uncertain. The CDR3 sequence is 12 residues long. The germline V and J ends were trimmed by 3 bases and 1 base, with 3 bases remaining between them. Germline lookup yields CDR1 LNHDA and CDR2 SQIVND (reference sequence). CDR3 DNA: TGTGCCAGTAGTATTGCCCAAGAGACCCAGTACTTC. This translates into CASSIAQETQYF.

This clonotype was picked up a small number of times. The chain employs TRBV14 and TRBJ2-5; D unclear. The CDR3 spans 13 residues. Germline CDR1 reads SGHDN; CDR2 reads FVKESK. Deletions cut 1 base from V and 6 bases from J, with 9 bases between. The CDR3 reads CASSQGIRQTQYF. Written as DNA, the CDR3 is TGTGCCAGCAGCCAAGGGATTAGACAGACCCAGTACTTC.

A few counts support this clonotype. The chain carries TRBV27 and TRBJ2-7; TRBD2 matches 7 bases. V gave up 11 bases and J gave up 3 bases; unmatched junction bases: 10. CDR1 is MNHEY, CDR2 SMNVEV, per germline (reference sequence). The CDR3 is 13 amino acids. The CDR3 reads CACSSGVSYEQYF. The CDR3 region has the DNA TGTGCCTGCTCGAGCGGGGTTAGCTACGAGCAGTACTTC.

The chain links TRBV6-2 or TRBV6-3 to TRBJ2-1; 8 bases align to TRBD2. The germline V gene encodes CDR1 MNHEY and CDR2 SVGEGT. The CDR3 runs to 19 residues. V lost 4 bases, J lost 6 bases, and 20 bases stayed unmatched. CDR3 in amino acids: CASSLSPQYPGGRVNEQFF. The CDR3 DNA is TGTGCCAGCAGTTTATCGCCCCAATATCCGGGGGGGCGGGTCAATGAGCAGTTCTTC.

This clonotype was detected only a few times. V and J are TRBV7-9 and TRBJ2-5, with TRBD2 matching over 9 bases. The ends lost 4 bases at V and 7 bases at J; junction bases unmatched: 10. The CDR3 runs 15 residues. From germline, CDR1 is SEHNR and CDR2 FQNEAQ (reference sequence). This CDR3 reads CASSSTRLAATTQYF. Here the CDR3 DNA reads TGTGCCAGCAGCTCGACGAGACTAGCGGCTACGACCCAGTACTTC.